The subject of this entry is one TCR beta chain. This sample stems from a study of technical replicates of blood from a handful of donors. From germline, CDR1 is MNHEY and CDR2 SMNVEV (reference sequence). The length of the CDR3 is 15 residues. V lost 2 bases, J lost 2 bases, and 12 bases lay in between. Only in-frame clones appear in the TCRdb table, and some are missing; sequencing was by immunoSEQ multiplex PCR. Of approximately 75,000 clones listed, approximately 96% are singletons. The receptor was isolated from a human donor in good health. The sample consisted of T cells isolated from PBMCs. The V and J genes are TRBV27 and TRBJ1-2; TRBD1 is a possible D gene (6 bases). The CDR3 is CASSLTGRGNYGYTF. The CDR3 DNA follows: TGTGCCAGCAGTTTAACGGGAAGGGGGAACTATGGCTACACCTTC.